Below, one TCR beta chain is given with its context. Its antigen is not identified. The PCR ran on 60 Vbeta and 13 Jbeta primers. Repertoires were generated with immunoSEQ multiplex PCR, while TCRdb's copy carries only in-frame clones and drops some. Among approximately 140,000 clones listed, roughly 77% were seen once. These data come from a study of cytomegalovirus exposure and HLA in healthy donors. Study in general: About 80 million unique TCRs, all from HLA-typed donors, were included in an early release of the data.

This CDR3 contains 16 residues. V gave up 2 bases and J gave up 8 bases; unmatched junction bases: 10. CDR1 is MNHEY and CDR2 is SVGAGI in the germline V gene. Study-wide results and caveats: When the data were analyzed later, several of the most significant clusters appeared to be linked to common viral pathogens. A few of the chains that were CMV-associated were confirmed in vitro to be specific for CMV antigens.

The clonotype was recovered from a human donor in good health. V is TRBV6-5 and J is TRBJ2-1, with TRBD1 matching 9 bases. Sequences were obtained from PBMCs. In DNA, the CDR3 is TGTGCCAGCAGTTACCTACCGGGACAGGGCGGAGATGAGCAGTTCTTC. Protein: CASSYLPGQGGDEQFF.